This T cell receptor beta chain was retrieved from a study of cytotoxic CD8 clonotypes in ibrutinib-treated CLL. Study details: Response samples were drawn at a median of around 11 months of treatment, range 6 to 36. Study-level points and caveats: Baseline clonality, higher than in age-matched healthy donors, tracked circulating CD8+ T-cell counts. Increased clonality at ibrutinib response gave way to a return toward baseline at progression.

Target depth was 1 in 200,000 to 1 in 1 million T cells, about 10x per clonotype. The repertoire was sequenced with immunoSEQ multiplex PCR; TCRdb's copy has only in-frame clones and lacks some. The table has a few hundred thousand clones, roughly 70% seen once. A few counts support this clone. Its antigen is still unknown. This TCR was recovered from a human donor with chronic lymphocytic leukemia. The material sequenced was PBMCs, taken after 36 months of ibrutinib treatment.

This CDR3 reads CASSPRPYEQYF. CDR3 sequence (DNA): TGTGCCAGCAGCCCGCGACCCTACGAGCAGTACTTC. This chain uses TRBV7-2 with TRBJ2-7; D is uncertain. The CDR3 loop spans 12 amino acids. Germline-derived CDR1 and CDR2 are SGHTA and FQGNSA. The germline V and J ends were trimmed by 5 bases and 2 bases, with 7 bases remaining between them.